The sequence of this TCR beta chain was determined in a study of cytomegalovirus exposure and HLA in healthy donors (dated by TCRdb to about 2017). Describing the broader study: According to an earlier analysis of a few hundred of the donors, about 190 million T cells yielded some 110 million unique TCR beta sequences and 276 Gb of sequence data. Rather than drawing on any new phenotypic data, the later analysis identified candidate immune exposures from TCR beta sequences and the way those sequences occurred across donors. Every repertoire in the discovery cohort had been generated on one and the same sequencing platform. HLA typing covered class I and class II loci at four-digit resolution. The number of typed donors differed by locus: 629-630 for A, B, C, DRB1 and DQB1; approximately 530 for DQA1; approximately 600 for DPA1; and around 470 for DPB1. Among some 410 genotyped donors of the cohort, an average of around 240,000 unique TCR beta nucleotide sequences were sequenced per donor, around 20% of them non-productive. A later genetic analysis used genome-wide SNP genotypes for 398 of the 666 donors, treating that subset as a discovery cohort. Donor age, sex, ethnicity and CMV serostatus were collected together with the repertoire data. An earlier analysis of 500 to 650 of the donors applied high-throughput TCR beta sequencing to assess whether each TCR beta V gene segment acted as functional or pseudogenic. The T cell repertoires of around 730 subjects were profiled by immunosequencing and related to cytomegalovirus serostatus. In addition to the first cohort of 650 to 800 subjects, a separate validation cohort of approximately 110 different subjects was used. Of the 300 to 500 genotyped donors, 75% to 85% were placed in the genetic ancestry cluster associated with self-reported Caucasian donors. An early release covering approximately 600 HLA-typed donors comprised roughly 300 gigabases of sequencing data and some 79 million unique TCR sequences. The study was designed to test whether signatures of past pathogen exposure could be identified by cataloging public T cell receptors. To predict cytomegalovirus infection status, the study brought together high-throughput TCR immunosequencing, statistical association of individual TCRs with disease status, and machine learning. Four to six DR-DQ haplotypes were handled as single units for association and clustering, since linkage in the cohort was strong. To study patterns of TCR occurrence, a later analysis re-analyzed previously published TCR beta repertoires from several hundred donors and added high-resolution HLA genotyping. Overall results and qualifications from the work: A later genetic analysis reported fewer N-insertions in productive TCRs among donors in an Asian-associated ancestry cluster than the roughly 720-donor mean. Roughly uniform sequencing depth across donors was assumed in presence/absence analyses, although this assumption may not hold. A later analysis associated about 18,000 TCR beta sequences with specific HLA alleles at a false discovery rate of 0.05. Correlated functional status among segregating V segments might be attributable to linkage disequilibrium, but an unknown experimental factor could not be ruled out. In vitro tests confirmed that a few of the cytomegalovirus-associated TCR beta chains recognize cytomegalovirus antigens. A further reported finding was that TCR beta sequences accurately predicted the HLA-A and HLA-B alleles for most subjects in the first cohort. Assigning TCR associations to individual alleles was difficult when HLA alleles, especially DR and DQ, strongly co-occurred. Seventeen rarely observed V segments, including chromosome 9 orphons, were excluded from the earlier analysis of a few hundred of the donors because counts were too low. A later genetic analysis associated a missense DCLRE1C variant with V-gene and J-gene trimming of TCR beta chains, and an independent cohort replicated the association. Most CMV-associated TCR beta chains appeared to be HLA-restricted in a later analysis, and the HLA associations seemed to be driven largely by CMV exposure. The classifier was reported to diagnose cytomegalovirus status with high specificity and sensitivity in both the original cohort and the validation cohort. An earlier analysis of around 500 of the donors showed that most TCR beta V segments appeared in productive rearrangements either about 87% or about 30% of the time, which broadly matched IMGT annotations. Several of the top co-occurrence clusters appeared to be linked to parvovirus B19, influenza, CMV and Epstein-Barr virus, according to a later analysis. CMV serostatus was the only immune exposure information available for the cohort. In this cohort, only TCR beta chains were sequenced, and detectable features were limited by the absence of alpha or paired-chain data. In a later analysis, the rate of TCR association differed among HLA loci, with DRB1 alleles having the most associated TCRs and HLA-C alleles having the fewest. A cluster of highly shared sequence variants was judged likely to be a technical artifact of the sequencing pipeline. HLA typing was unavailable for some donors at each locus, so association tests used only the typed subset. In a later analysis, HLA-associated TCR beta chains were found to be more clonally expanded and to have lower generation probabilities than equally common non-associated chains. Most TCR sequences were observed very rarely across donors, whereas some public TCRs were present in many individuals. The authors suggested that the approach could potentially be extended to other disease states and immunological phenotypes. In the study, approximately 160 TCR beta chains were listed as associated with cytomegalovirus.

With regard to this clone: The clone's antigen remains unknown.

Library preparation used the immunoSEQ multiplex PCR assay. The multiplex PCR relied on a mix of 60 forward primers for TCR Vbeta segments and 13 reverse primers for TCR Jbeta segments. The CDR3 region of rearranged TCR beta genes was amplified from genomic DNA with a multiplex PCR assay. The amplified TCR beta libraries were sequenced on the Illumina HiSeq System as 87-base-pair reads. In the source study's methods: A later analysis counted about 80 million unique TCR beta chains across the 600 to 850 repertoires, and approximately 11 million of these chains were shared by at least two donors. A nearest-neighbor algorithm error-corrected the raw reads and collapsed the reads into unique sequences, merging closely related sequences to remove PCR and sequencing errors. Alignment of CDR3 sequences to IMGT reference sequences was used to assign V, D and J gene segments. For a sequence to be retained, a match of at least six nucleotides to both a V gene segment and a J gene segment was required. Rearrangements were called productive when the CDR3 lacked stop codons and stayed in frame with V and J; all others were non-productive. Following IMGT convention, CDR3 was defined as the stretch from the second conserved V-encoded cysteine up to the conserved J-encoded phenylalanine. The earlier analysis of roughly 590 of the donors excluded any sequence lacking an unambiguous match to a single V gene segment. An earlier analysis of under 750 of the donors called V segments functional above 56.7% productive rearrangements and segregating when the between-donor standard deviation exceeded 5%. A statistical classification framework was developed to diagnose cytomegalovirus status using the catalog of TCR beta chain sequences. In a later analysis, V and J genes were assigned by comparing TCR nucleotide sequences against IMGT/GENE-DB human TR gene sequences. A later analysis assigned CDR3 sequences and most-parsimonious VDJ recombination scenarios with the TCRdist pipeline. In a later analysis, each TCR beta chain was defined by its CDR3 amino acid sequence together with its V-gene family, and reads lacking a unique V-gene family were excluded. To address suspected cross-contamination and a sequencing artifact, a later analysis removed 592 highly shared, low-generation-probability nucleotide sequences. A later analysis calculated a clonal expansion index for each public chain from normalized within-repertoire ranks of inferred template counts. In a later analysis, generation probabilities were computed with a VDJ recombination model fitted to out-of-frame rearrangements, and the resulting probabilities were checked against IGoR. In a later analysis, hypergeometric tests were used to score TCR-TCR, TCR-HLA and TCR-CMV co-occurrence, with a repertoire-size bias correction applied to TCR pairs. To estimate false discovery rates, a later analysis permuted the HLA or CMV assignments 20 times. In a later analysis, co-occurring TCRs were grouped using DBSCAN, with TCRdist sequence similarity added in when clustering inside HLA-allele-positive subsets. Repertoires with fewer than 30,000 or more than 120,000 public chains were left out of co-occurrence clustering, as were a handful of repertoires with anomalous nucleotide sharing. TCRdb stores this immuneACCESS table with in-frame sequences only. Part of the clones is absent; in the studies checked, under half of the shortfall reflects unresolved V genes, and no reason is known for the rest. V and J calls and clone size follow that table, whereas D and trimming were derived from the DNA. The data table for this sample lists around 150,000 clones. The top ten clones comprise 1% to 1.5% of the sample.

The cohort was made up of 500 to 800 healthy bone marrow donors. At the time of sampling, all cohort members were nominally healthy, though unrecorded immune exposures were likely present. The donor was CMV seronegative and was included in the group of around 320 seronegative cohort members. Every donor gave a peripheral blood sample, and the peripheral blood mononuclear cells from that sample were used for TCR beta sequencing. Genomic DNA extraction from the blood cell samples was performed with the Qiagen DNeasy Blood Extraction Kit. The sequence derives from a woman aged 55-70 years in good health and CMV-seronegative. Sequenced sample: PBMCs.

The DNA reads TGTGCCAGCAGAGGGGATTACGGAGGGACAGGGAAGGCTTTCTTT. Its coded protein is CASRGDYGGTGKAFF. The rearrangement combines TRBV6-5 with TRBJ1-1, with 9 bases in between that match TRBD1. The germline V gene specifies MNHEY as CDR1 and SVGAGI as CDR2. The germline V and J ends show losses of 6 bases and 11 bases respectively, and no gene match explains 16 bases of the junction. Taken from cysteine to phenylalanine, the CDR3 has 15 residues. Here the CDR3 DNA is all that survives: 45 bases in frame from base 1.